This T cell receptor (beta chain) was found in a study of identical twins. Worth noting for this clonotype: The antigen is undetermined.

TCRdb reprocessed the 5' RACE reads with MiXCR, giving one entry per CDR3 protein. This sample carries about 900,000 distinct CDR3 sequences, approximately 13% of them seen once, and the ten largest clones take 1.5% to 2%. Each donor (without exception) was a healthy Caucasian. CDR1 and CDR2 (germline): SEHNR, FQNEAQ (reference sequence). The CDR3 loop spans 15 amino acids. Trimming took 5 bases from V and 4 from J; bases not matched to a gene: 9. Notes on the study in general: The authors noted that invariant MAIT and iNKT cells could partly confound zero-insertion analyses. Researchers reported weaker excess twin sharing in beta out-of-frame sequences.

Another study also made use of these data, one on yellow fever vaccine responses in identical twins.

This chain connects TRBV7-9 to TRBJ2-3; 7 nucleotides line up with TRBD2. The specimen sequenced was PBMCs. This TCR was recovered from a woman aged 18-29 years in good health. Written as DNA, the CDR3 is TGTGCCAGCAGCCCCTCGGGTGCGGGAGCAGATACGCAGTATTTT. Protein: CASSPSGAGADTQYF.